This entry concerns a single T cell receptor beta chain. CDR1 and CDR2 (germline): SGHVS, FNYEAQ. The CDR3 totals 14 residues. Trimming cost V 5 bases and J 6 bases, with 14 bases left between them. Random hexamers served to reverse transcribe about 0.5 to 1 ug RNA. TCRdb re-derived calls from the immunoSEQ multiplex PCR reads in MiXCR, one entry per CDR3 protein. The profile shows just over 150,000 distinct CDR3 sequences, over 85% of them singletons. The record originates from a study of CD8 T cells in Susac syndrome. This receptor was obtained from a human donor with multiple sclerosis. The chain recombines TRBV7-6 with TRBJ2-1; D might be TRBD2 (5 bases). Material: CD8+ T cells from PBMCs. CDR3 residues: CASSDGLPGNEQFF. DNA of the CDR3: TGTGCCAGCAGCGATGGACTCCCTGGCAATGAGCAGTTCTTC.